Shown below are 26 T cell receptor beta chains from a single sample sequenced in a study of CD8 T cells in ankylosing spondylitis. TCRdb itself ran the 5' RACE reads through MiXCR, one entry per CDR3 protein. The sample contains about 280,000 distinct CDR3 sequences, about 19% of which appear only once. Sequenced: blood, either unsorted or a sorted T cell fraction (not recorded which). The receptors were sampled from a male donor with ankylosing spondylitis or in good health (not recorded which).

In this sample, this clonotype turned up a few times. CDR3 nucleotides: TGTGCCAGCAGCGGAAAGAGCTCCTACAATGAGCAGTTCTTC. It is translated as CASSGKSSYNEQFF. The rearrangement uses TRBV9 and TRBJ2-1; D unresolved. The germline V gene has CDR1 SGDLS and CDR2 YYNGEE. The CDR3 loop spans 14 amino acids. Trimming cost V 3 bases and J 0 bases, with 7 bases left between them. Combining the CDR3 with reference TRBV9 and TRBJ2-1 gives the whole variable domain DSGVTQTPKHLITATGQRVTLRCSPRSGDLSVYWYQQSLDQGLQFLIQYYNGEERAKGNILERFSAQQFPDLHSELNLSSLELGDSALYFCASSGKSSYNEQFFGPGTRLTVL.

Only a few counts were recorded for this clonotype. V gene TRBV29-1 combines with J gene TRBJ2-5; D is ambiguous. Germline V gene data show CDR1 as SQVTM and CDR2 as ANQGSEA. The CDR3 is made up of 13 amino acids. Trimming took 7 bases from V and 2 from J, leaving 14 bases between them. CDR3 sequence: CSAYKGGQETQYF. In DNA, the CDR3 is TGCAGCGCCTATAAGGGCGGACAAGAGACCCAGTACTTC.

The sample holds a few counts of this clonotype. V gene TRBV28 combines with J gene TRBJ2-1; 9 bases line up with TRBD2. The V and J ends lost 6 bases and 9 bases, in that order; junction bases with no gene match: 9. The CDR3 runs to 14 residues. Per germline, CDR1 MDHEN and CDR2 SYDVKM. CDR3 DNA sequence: TGTGCCAGCAGACCCGGGACTAGCCCGGGTGAGCAGTTCTTC. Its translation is CASRPGTSPGEQFF.

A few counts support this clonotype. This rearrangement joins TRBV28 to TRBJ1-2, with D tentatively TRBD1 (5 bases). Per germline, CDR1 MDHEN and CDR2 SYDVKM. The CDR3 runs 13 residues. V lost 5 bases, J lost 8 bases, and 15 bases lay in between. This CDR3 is CASSPDRLGGYTF. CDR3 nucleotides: TGTGCCAGCAGTCCCGACAGACTAGGAGGCTACACCTTC.

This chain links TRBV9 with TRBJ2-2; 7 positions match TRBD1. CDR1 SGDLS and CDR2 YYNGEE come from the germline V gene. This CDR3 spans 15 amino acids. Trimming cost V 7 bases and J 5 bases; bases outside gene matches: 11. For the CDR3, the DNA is TGTGCCAGCGGCCGTCTGGCAGGGGGTACCGGGGAGCTGTTTTTT. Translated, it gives CASGRLAGGTGELFF. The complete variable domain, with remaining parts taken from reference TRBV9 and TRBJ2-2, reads DSGVTQTPKHLITATGQRVTLRCSPRSGDLSVYWYQQSLDQGLQFLIQYYNGEERAKGNILERFSAQQFPDLHSELNLSSLELGDSALYFCASGRLAGGTGELFFGEGSRLTVL.

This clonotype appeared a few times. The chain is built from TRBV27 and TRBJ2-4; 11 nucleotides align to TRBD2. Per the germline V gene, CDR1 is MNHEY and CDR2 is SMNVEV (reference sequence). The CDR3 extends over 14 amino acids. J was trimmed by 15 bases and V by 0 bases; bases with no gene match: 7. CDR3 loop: CASSLSIPSGGWYF. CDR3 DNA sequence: TGTGCCAGCAGTTTATCGATCCCTAGCGGGGGGTGGTACTTC.

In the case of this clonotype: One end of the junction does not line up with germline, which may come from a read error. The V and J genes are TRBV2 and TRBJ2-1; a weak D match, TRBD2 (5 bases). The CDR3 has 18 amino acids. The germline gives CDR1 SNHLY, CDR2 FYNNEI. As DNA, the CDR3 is TGTACCAGCAGTTTCCCCCTCAGGACTGCGAGCTCCTACAATGAGCAGTTCTTC. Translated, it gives CTSSFPLRTASSYNEQFF.

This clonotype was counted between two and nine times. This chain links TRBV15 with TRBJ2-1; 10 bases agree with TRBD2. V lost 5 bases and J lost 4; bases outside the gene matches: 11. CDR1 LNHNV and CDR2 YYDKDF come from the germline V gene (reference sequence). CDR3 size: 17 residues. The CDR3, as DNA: TGTGCCACCAGCGGTCGGGCTAGCGGGGGACCTTACAATGAGCAGTTCTTC. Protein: CATSGRASGGPYNEQFF.

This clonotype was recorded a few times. The CDR3 DNA is TGTGCCAGCAGCTTGATCGGACGGCGGTACGTC. It specifies CASSLIGRRYV. The rearrangement uses TRBV5-4 and TRBJ2-7; no clear D gene. V lost 1 base and J 12 bases, leaving 11 bases between the germline ends. The V gene's germline CDR1 is SGHNT and CDR2 YYREEE (reference sequence). CDR3 size: 11 residues.

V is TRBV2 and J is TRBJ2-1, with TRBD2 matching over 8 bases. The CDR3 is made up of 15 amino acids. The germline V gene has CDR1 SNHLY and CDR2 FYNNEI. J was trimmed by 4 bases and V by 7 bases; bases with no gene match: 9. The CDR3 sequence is CASTSRTSSYNEQFF. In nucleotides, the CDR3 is TGTGCCAGCACCTCCCGGACTAGCAGTTACAATGAGCAGTTCTTC.

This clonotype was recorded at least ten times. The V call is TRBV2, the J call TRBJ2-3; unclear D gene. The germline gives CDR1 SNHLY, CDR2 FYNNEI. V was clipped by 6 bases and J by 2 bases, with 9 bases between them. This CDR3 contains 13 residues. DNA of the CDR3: TGTGCCAGCAGGCAGCTTCCCACAGATACGCAGTATTTT. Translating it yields CASRQLPTDTQYF.

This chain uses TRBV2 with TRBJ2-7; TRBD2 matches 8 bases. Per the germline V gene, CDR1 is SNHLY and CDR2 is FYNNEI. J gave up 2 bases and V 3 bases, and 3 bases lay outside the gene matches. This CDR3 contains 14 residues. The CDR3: CASSDHGGAYEQYV. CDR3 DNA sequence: TGTGCCAGCAGTGATCACGGGGGGGCCTACGAGCAGTACGTC.

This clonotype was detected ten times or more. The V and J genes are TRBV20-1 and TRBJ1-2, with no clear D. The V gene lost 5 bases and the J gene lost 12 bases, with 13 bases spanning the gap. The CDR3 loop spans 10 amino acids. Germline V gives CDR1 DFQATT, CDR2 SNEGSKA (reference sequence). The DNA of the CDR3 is TGCAGTGCTCCTAACATAGTCCACACCTTC. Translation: CSAPNIVHTF.

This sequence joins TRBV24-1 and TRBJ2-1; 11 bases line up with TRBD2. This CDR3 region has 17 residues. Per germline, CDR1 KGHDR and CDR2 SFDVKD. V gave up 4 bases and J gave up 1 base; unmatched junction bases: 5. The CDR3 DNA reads TGTGCCACCAGTGACCAGACTAGCGGGATTTCCTACAATGAGCAGTTCTTC. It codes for CATSDQTSGISYNEQFF.

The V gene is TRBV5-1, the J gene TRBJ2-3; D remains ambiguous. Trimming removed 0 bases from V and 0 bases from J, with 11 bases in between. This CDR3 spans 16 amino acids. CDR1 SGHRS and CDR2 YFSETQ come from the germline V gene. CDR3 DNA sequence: TGCGCCAGCAGCTTGGGCGTTTTGCCTAGCACAGATACGCAGTATTTT. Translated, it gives CASSLGVLPSTDTQYF.

The CDR3 bases are TGTGCCAGCAGTCCGGGACAGGGGGTTACTGAAGCTTTCTTT. This encodes CASSPGQGVTEAFF. V usage is TRBV27 and J usage is TRBJ1-1, with 11 bases that match TRBD1. CDR3 length: 14 amino acids. V shed 5 bases and J 5 bases; nucleotides not matched to a gene: 4. CDR1 is MNHEY, CDR2 SMNVEV, per germline (reference sequence).

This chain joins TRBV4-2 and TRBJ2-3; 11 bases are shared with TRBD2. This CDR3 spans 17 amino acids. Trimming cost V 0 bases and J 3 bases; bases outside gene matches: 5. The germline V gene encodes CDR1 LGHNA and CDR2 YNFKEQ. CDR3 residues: CASSQEASGGFTDTQYF. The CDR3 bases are TGTGCCAGCAGCCAAGAAGCTAGCGGGGGGTTTACAGATACGCAGTATTTT.

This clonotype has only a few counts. This CDR3 is CASSYIFGLAGEETQYF. CDR3 bases: TGTGCCAGCAGTTATATTTTTGGGCTAGCGGGAGAAGAGACCCAGTACTTC. The gene calls are TRBV6-2 or TRBV6-3 and TRBJ2-5; TRBD2 aligns across 10 bases. Germline V gene sequence: CDR1 MNHEY, CDR2 SVGEGT. The CDR3 has 17 residues. Germline trimming cut 3 bases from V and 3 bases from J; bases unmatched to any gene: 10.

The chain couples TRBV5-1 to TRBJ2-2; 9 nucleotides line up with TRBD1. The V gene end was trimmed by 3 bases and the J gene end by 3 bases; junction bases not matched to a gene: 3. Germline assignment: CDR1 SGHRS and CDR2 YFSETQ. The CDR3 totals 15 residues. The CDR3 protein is CASSSTGGDTGELFF. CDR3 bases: TGCGCCAGCAGCTCTACAGGGGGCGACACCGGGGAGCTGTTTTTT.

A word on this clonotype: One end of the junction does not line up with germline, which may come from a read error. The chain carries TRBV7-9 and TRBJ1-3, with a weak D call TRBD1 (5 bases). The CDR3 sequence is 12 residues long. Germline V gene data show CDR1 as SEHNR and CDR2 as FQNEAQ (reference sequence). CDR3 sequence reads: CASSLARRGESF. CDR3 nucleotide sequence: TGTGCCAGCAGCTTAGCGAGGCGAGGGGAGAGTTTT.

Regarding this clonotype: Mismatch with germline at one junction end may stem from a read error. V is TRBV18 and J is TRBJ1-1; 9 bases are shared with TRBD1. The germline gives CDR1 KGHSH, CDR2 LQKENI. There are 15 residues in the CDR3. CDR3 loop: CASSPRGTGNAEAFF. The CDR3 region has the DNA TGTGCCAGCTCACCACGTGGGACAGGGAACGCTGAAGCTTTCTTT.

The CDR3 nucleotides are TGCAGTGGGACGGGAGGACCTAGCTCCTACAATGAGCAGTTCTTC. Its translation is CSGTGGPSSYNEQFF. The rearrangement joins TRBV20-1 to TRBJ2-1; 7 bases fit TRBD2. The germline gives CDR1 DFQATT, CDR2 SNEGSKA (reference sequence). The CDR3 extends over 15 amino acids. Losses at the gene ends were 7 bases for V and 0 bases for J; bases not matched to a gene: 9.

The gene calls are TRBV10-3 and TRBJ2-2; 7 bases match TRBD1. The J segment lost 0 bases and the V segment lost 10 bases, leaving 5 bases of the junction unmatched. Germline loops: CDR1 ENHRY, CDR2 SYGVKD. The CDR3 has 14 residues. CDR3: CATRDSTNTGELFF. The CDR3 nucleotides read TGTGCCACCCGGGACAGTACGAACACCGGGGAGCTGTTTTTT.

CDR3 sequence: CASSKTGGGYNSPLHF. In DNA form, the CDR3 reads TGTGCCAGCAGTAAGACAGGGGGAGGTTATAATTCACCCCTCCACTTT. This chain joins TRBV6-1 and TRBJ1-6; 9 nucleotides match TRBD1. The CDR3 extends over 16 amino acids. Looked up from germline, CDR1 is MNHNS and CDR2 is SASEGT. J lost 4 bases, V lost 5 bases, and 6 bases had no gene match.

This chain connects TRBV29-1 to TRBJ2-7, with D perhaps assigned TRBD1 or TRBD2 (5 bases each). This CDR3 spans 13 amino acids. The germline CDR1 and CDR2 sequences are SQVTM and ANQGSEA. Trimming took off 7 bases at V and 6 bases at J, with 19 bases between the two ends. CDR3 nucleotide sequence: TGCAGCGGGGACGAGGACAAGACCTGCGAGCAGTACGTC. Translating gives CSGDEDKTCEQYV.

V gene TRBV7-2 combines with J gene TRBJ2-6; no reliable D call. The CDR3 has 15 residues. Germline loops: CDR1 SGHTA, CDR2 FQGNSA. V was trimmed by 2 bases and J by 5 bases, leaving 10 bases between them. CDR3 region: CASSLWSARANVLTF. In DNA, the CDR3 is TGTGCCAGCAGCTTATGGTCTGCTCGGGCCAACGTCCTGACTTTC.